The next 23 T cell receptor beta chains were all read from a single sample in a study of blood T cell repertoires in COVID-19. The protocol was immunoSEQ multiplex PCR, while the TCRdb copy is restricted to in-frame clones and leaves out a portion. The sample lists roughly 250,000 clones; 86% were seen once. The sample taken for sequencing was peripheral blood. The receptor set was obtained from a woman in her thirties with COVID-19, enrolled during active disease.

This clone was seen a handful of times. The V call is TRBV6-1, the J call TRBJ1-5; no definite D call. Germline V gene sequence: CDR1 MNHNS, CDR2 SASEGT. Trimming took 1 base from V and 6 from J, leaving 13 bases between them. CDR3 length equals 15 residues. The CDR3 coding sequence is TGTGCCAGCAGTGAAGGGCGGCTCCGGGGTCAGCCCCAGCATTTT. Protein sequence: CASSEGRLRGQPQHF.

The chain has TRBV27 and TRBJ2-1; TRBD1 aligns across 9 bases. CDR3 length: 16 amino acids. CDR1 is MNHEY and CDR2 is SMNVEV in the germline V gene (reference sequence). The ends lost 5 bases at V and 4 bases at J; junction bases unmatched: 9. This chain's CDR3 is CASSLLGTGSYNEQFF. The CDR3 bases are TGTGCCAGCAGTCTCCTTGGGACAGGGTCTTACAATGAGCAGTTCTTC.

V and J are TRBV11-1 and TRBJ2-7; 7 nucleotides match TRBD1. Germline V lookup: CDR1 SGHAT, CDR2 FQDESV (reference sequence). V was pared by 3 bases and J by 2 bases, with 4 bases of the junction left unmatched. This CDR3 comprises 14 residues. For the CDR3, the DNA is TGTGCCAGCAGCTTCAGGCAGGGGGCCTACGAGCAGTACTTC. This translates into CASSFRQGAYEQYF.

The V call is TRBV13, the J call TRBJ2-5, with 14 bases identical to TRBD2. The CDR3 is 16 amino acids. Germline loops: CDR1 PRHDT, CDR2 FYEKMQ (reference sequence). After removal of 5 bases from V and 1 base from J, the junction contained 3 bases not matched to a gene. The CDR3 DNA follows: TGTGCCAGCAGCCCGGGACTAGCGGGGGTCCAAGAGACCCAGTACTTC. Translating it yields CASSPGLAGVQETQYF.

CDR3 DNA: TGTGCCAGCAGTTTGTCCTGGGGGGGGAACACTGAAGCTTTCTTT. Residues: CASSLSWGGNTEAFF. This rearrangement joins TRBV27 to TRBJ1-1; maybe TRBD1 (5 bases). V was clipped by 3 bases and J by 1 base, with 12 bases between them. Looked up from germline, CDR1 is MNHEY and CDR2 is SMNVEV (reference sequence). The CDR3 covers 15 residues.

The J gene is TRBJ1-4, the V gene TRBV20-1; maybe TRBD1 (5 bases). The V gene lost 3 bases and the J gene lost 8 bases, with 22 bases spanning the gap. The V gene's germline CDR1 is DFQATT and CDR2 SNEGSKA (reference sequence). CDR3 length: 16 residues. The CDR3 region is CSASIRGAAAGEKLFF. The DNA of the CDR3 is TGCAGTGCTAGTATCCGTGGGGCTGCCGCCGGAGAAAAACTGTTTTTT.

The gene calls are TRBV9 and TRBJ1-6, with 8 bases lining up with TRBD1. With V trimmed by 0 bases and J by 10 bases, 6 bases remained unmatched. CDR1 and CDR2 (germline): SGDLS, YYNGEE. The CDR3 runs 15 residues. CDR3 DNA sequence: TGTGCCAGCAGCGTAGACCCGACAGGGGACTCACCCCTCCACTTT. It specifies CASSVDPTGDSPLHF. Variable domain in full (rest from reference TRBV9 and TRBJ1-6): DSGVTQTPKHLITATGQRVTLRCSPRSGDLSVYWYQQSLDQGLQFLIQYYNGEERAKGNILERFSAQQFPDLHSELNLSSLELGDSALYFCASSVDPTGDSPLHFGNGTRLTVT.

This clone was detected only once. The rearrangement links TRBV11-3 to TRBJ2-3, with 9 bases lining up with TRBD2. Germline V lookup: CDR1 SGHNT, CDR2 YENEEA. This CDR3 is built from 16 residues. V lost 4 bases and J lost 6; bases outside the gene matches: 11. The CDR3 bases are TGTGCCAGCAGCTCCCTTGGTAGCGGGGGAGCCGATACGCAGTATTTT. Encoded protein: CASSSLGSGGADTQYF. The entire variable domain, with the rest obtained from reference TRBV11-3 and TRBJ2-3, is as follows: EAGVVQSPRYKIIEKKQPVAFWCNPISGHNTLYWYLQNLGQGPELLIRYENEEAVDDSQLPKDRFSAERLKGVDSTLKIQPAELGDSAVYLCASSSLGSGGADTQYFGPGTRLTVL.

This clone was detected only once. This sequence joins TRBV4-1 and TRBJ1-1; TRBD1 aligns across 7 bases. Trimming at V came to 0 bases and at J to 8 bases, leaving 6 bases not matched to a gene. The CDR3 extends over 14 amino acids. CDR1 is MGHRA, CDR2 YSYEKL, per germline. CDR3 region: CASSQDRGGPEAFF. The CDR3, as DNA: TGCGCCAGCAGCCAAGATCGAGGGGGCCCGGAAGCTTTCTTT.

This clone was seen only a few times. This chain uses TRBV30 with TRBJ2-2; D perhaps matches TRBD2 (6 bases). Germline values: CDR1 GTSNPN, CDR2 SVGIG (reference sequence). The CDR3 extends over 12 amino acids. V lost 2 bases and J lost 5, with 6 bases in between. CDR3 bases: TGTGCCTGGAGTCGGGGGACCGGGGAGCTGTTTTTT. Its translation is CAWSRGTGELFF.

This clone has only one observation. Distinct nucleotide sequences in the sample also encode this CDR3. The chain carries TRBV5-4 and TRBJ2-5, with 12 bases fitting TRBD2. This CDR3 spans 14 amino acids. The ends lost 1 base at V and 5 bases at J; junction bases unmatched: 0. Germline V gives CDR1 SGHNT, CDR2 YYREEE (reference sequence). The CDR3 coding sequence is TGTGCCAGCAGCTTGCTAGCGGGGGGGGAGACCCAGTACTTC. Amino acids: CASSLLAGGETQYF.

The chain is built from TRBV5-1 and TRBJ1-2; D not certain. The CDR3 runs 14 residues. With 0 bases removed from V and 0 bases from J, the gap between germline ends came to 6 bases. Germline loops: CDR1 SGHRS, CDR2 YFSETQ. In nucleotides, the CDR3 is TGCGCCAGCAGCTTGGACCAGGCTAACTATGGCTACACCTTC. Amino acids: CASSLDQANYGYTF.

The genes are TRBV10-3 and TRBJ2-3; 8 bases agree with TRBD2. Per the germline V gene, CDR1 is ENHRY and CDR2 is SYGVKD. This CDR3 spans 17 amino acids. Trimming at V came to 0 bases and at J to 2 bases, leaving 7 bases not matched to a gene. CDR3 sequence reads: CAISESRSSGTTDTQYF. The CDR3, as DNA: TGTGCCATCAGTGAGTCCCGGAGTAGCGGGACCACAGATACGCAGTATTTT.

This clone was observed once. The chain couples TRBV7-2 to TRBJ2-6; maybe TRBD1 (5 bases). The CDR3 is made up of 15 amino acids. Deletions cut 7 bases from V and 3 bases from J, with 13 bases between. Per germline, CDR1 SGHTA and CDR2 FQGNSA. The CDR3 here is CASTKGAGGANVLTF. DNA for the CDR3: TGTGCCAGCACCAAAGGGGCAGGTGGGGCCAACGTCCTGACTTTC.

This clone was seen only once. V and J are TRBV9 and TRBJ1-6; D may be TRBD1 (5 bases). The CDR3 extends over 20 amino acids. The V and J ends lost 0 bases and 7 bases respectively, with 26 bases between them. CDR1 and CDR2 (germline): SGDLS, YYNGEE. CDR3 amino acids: CASSVGFGLAGPDRNSPLHF. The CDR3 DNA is TGTGCCAGCAGCGTAGGGTTTGGCTTGGCAGGGCCAGACCGAAATTCACCCCTCCACTTT. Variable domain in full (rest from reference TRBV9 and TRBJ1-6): DSGVTQTPKHLITATGQRVTLRCSPRSGDLSVYWYQQSLDQGLQFLIQYYNGEERAKGNILERFSAQQFPDLHSELNLSSLELGDSALYFCASSVGFGLAGPDRNSPLHFGNGTRLTVT.

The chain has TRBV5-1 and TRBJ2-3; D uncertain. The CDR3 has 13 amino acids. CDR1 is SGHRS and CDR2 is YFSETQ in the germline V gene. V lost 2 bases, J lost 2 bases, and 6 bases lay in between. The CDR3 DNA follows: TGCGCCAGCAGCTTAACAATCACAGATACGCAGTATTTT. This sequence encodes CASSLTITDTQYF.

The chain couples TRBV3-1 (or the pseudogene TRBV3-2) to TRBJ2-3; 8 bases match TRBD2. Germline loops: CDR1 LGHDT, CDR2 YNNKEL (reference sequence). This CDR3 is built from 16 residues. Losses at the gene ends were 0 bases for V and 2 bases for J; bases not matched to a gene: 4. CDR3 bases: TGTGCCAGCAGCCAAGAACCGGGGGGGCTCACAGATACGCAGTATTTT. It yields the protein CASSQEPGGLTDTQYF.

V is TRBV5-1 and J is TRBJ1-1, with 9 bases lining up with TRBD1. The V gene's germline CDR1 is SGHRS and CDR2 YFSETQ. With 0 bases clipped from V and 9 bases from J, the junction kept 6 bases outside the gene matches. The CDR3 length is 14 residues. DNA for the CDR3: TGCGCCAGCAGCTTGGAAGCTGGGACAGGGAAAGCTTTCTTT. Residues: CASSLEAGTGKAFF.

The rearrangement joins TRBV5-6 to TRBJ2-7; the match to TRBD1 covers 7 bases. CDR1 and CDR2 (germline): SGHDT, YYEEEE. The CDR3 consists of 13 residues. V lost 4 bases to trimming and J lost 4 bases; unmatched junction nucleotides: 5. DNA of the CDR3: TGTGCCAGCAGCCCCGGGACAGTGTACGAGCAGTACTTC. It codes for CASSPGTVYEQYF.

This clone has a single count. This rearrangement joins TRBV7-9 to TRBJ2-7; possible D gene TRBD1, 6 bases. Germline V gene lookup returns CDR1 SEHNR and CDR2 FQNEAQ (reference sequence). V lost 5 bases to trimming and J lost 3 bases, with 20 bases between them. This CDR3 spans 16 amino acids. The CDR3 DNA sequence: TGTGCCAGCAGCCTCCGGACAGCCCGGGGCCGCTACGAGCAGTACTTC. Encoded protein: CASSLRTARGRYEQYF.

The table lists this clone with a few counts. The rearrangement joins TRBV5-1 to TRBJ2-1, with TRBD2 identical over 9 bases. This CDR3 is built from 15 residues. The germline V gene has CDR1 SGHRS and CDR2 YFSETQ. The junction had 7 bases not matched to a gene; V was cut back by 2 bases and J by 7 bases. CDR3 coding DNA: TGCGCCAGCAGCTTTATGCGGGGGGGCGGAAATGAGCAGTTCTTC. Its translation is CASSFMRGGGNEQFF.

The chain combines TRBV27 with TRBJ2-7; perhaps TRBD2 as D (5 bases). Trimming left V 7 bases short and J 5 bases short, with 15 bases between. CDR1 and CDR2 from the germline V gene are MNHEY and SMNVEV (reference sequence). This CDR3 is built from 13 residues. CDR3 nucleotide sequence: TGTGCCAGCAACCCACGGGGTCCCCACGAGCAGTACTTC. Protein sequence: CASNPRGPHEQYF.

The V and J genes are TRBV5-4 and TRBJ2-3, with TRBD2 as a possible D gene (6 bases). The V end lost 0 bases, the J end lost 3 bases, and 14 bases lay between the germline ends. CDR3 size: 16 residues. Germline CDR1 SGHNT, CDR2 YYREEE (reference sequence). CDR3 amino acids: CASSLGAAGTTDTQYF. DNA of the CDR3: TGTGCCAGCAGCTTGGGGGCCGCGGGGACGACAGATACGCAGTATTTT.